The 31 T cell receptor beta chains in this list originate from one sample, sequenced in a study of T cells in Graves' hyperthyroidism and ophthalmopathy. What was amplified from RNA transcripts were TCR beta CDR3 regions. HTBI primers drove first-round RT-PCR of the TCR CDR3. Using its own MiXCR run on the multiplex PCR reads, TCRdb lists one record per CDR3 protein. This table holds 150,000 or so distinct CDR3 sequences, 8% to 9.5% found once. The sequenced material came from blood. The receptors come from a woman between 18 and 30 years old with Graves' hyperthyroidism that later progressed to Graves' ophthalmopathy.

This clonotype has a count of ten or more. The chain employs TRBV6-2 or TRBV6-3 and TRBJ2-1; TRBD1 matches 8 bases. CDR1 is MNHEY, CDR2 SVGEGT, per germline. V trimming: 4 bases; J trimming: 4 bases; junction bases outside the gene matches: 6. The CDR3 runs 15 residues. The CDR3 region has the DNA TGTGCCAGCAGTTCCGGGACAGGAGATTACAATGAGCAGTTCTTC. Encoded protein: CASSSGTGDYNEQFF.

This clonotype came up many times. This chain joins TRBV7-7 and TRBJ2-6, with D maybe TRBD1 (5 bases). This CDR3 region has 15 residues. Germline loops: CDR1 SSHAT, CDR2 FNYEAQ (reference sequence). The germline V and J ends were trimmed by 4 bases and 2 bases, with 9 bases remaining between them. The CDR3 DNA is TGTGCCAGCAGCTCCACAGGAGCTGGGGCCAACGTCCTGACTTTC. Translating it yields CASSSTGAGANVLTF.

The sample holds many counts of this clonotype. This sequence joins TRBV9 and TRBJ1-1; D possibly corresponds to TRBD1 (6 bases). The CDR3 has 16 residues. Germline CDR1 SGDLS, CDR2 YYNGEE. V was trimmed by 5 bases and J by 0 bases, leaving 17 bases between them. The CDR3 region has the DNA TGTGCCAGCAGTGTTTTAGAGGGGGGAATGAACACTGAAGCTTTCTTT. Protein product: CASSVLEGGMNTEAFF.

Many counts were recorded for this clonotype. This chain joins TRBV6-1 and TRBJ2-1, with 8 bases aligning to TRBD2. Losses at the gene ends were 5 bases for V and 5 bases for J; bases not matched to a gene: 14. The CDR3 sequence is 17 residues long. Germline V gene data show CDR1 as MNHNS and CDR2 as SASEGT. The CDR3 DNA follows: TGTGCCAGCAGTTGGTTTTTTGCGGGGGGAAGAAACAATGAGCAGTTCTTC. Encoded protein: CASSWFFAGGRNNEQFF.

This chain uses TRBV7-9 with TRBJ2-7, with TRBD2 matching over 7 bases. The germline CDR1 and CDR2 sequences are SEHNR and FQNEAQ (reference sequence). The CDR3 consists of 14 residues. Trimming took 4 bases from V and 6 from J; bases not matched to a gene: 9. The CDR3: CASSSRDYVSEQYF. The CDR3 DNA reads TGTGCCAGCAGCTCCCGGGACTACGTTTCCGAGCAGTACTTC.

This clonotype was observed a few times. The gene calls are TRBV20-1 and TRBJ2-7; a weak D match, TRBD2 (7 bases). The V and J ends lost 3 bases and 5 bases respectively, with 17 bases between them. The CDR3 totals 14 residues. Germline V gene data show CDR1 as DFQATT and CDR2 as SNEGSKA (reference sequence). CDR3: CSARRQGGGDEQYF. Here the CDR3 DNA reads TGCAGTGCTAGGAGACAAGGGGGGGGGGACGAGCAGTACTTC.

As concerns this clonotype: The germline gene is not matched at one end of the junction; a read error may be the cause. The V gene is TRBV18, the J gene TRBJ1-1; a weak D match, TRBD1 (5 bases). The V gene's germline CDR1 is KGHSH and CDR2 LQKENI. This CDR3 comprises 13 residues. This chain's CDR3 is CASLPPEGTEAFF. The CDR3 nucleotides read TGTGCCAGCTTACCACCGGAGGGGACTGAAGCTTTCTTT.

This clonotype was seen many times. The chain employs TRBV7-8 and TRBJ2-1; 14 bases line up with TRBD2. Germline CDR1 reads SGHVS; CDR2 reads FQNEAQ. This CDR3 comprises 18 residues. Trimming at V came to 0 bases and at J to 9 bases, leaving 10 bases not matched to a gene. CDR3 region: CASSLAVRLAGGPVEQFF. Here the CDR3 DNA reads TGTGCCAGCAGCTTAGCCGTAAGACTAGCGGGAGGGCCGGTTGAGCAGTTCTTC.

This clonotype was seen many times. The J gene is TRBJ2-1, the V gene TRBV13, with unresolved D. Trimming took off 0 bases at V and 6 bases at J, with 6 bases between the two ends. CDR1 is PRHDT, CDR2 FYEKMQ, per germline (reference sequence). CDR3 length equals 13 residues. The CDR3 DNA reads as TGTGCCAGCAGCTTAGGATATCCCAATGAGCAGTTCTTC. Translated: CASSLGYPNEQFF. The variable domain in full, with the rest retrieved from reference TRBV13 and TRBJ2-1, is AAGVIQSPRHLIKEKRETATLKCYPIPRHDTVYWYQQGPGQDPQFLISFYEKMQSDKGSIPDRFSAQQFSDYHSELNMSSLELGDSALYFCASSLGYPNEQFFGPGTRLTVL.

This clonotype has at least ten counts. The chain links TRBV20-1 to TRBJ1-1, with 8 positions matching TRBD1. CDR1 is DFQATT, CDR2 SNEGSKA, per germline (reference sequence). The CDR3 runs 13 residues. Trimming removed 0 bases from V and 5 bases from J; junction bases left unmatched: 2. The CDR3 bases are TGCAGTGCTAGAGAACAGGGGGAGACTGAAGCTTTCTTT. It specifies CSAREQGETEAFF.

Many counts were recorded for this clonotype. CDR3: CASSSRDGRKGYTF. In nucleotides, the CDR3 is TGTGCCAGCAGCTCCCGGGACGGACGGAAAGGCTACACCTTC. The chain links TRBV5-5 to TRBJ1-2, with a weak D call TRBD1 (5 bases). This CDR3 has 14 residues. Germline CDR1 is SGHKS and CDR2 is YYEKEE (reference sequence). Trimming removed 3 bases at V and 8 bases at J, with 17 bases between.

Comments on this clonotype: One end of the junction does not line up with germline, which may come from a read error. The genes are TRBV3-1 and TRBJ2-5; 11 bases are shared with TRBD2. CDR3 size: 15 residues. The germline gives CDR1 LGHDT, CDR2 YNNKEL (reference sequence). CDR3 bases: TGTGCCGGCAGCCCGGGGGGACTAGCGGAAGAGACCCAGTACTTC. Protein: CAGSPGGLAEETQYF.

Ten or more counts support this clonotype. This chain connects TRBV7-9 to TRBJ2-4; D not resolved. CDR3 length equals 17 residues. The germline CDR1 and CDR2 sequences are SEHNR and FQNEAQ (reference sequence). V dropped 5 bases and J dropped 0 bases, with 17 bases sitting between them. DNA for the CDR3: TGTGCCAGCAGCCTAGGGATTCCCCAACTAGCCAAAAACATTCAGTACTTC. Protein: CASSLGIPQLAKNIQYF.

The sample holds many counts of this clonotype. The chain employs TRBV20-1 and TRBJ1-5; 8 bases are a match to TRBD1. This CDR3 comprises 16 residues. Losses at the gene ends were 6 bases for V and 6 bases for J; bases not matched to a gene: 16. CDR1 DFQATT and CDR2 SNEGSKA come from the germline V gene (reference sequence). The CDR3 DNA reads TGCAGTGCCGCAGATACAGGGGCAGACAGGGGTCAGCCCCAGCATTTT. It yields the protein CSAADTGADRGQPQHF.

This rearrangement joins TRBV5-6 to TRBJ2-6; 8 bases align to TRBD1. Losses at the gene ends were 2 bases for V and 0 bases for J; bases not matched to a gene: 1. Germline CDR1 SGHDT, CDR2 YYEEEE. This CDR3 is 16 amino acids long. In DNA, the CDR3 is TGTGCCAGCAGCTTCGGGACAGGCTCTGGGGCCAACGTCCTGACTTTC. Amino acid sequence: CASSFGTGSGANVLTF.

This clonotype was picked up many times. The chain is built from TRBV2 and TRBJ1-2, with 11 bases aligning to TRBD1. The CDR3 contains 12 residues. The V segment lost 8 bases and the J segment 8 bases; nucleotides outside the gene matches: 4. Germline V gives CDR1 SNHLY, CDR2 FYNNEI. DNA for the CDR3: TGTGCCAGCGGACAGGGGGCGGGCGGCTACACCTTC. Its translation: CASGQGAGGYTF.

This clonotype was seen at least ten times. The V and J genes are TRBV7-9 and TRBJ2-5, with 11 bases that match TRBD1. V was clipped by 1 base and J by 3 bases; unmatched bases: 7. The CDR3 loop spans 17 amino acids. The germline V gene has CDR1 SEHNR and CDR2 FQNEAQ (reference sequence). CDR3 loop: CASSLGLRDRGEETQYF. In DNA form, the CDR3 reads TGTGCCAGCAGCTTAGGCCTACGGGACAGGGGGGAAGAGACCCAGTACTTC.

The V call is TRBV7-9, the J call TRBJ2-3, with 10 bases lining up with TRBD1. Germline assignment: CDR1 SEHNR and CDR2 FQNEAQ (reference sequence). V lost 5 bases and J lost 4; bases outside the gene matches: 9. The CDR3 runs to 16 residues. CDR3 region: CASSPSGTGVADTQYF. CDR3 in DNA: TGTGCCAGCAGCCCCTCCGGGACAGGGGTAGCAGATACGCAGTATTTT. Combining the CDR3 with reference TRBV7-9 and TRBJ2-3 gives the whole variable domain DTGVSQNPRHKITKRGQNVTFRCDPISEHNRLYWYRQTLGQGPEFLTYFQNEAQLEKSRLLSDRFSAERPKGSFSTLEIQRTEQGDSAMYLCASSPSGTGVADTQYFGPGTRLTVL.

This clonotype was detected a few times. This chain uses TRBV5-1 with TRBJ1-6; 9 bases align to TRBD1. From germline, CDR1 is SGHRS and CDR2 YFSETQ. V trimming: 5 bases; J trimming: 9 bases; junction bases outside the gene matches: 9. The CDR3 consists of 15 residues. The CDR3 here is CASRNTGGLGSPLHF. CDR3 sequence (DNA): TGCGCCAGCAGAAATACAGGGGGCCTAGGTTCACCCCTCCACTTT.

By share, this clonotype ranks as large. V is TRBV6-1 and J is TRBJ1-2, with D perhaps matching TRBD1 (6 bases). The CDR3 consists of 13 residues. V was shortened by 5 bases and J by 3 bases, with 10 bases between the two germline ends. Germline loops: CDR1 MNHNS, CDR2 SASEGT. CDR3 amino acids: CASSPRQDYGYTF. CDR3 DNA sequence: TGTGCCAGCAGTCCCCGACAGGACTATGGCTACACCTTC.

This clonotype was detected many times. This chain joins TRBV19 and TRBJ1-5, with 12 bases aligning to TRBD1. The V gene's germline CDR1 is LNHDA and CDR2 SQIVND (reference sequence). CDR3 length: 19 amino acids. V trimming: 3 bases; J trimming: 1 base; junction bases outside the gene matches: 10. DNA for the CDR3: TGTGCCAGTAGTATGATCGGGGACAGGGGGCCGGGGAGCAATCAGCCCCAGCATTTT. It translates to CASSMIGDRGPGSNQPQHF.

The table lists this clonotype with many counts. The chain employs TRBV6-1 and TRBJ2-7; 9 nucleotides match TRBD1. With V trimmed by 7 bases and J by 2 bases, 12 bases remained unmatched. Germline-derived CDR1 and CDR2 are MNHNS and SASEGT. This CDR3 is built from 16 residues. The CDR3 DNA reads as TGTGCCAGCACTAAAGGGTTGGGACAGGGTCCCTACGAGCAGTACTTC. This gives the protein CASTKGLGQGPYEQYF.

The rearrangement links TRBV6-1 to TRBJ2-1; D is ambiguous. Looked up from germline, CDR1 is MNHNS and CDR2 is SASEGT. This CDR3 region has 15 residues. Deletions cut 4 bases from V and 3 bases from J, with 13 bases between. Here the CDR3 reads CASSVGQSFYNEQFF. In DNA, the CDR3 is TGTGCCAGCAGTGTCGGCCAGTCTTTCTACAATGAGCAGTTCTTC.

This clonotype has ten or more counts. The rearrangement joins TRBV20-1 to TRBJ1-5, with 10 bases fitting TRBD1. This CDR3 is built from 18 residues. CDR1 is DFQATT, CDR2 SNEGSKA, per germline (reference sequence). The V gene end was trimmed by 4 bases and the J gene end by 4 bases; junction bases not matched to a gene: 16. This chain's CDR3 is CSATFRDRGPLWNQPQHF. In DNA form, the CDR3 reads TGCAGTGCTACTTTCCGGGACAGGGGACCACTTTGGAATCAGCCCCAGCATTTT.

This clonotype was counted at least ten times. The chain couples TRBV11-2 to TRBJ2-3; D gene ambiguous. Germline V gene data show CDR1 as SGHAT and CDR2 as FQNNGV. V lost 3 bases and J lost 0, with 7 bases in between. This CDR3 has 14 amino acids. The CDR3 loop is CASSFGVSTDTQYF. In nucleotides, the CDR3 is TGTGCCAGCAGCTTTGGGGTTAGCACAGATACGCAGTATTTT.

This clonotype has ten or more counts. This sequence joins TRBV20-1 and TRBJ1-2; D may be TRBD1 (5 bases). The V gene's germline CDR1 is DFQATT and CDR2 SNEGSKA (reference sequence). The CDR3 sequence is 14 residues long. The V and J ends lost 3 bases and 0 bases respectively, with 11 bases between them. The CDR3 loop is CSASSPGPNYGYTF. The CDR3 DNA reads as TGCAGTGCTAGTTCCCCGGGGCCTAACTATGGCTACACCTTC.

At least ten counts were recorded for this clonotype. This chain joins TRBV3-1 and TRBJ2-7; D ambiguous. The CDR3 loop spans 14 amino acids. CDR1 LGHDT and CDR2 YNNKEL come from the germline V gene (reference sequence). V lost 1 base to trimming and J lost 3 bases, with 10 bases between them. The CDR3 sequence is CASSQAFPGYEQYF. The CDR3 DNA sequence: TGTGCCAGCAGCCAAGCATTTCCCGGCTACGAGCAGTACTTC.

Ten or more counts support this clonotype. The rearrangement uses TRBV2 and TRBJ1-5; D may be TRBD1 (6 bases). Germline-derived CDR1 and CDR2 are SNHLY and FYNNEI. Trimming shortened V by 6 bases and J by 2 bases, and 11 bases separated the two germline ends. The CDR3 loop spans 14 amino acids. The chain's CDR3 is CASRQGNGNQPQHF. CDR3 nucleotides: TGTGCCAGCAGACAGGGAAATGGCAATCAGCCCCAGCATTTT.

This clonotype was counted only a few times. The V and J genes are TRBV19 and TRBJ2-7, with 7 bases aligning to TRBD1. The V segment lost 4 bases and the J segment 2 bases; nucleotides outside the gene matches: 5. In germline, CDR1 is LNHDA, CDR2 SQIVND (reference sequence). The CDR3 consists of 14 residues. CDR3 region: CASSKGDRPYEQYF. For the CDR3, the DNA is TGTGCCAGTAGTAAGGGGGACAGACCCTACGAGCAGTACTTC.

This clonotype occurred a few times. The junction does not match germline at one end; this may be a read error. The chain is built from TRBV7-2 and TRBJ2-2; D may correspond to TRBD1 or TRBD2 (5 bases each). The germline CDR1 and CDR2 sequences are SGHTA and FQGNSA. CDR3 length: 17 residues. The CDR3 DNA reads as TGTGCCAGCAGCTCCCGAGGGGAGCGGTTGAACGCCGGGGAGCTGTTTTTT. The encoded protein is CASSSRGERLNAGELFF.

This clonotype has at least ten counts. The CDR3 region is CASSQATTGGRDGYTF. CDR3 coding DNA: TGTGCCAGCAGCCAAGCCACGACAGGGGGCCGGGATGGCTACACCTTC. The V call is TRBV3-1, the J call TRBJ1-2, with 10 bases fitting TRBD1. CDR1 LGHDT and CDR2 YNNKEL come from the germline V gene (reference sequence). The V and J ends lost 1 base and 6 bases, in that order; junction bases with no gene match: 8. This CDR3 contains 16 residues.